This T cell receptor (beta chain) comes out of a study of tumor and adjacent non-tumor tissue in lung cancer. RNA was extracted from bulk tissue without any cell sorting. More than 3 cm separated this lung sample from the edge of the tumor. In regard to this clonotype: At one end, the junction sequence differs from germline, possibly due to a read error.

A modified ARM-PCR protocol with three rounds of nested PCR amplified TCRbeta. TCRdb fed the multiplex PCR reads into MiXCR, producing one record per CDR3 protein. The sample lists around 60,000 distinct CDR3 sequences; around 61% were seen once. CDR1 is SGHNT, CDR2 YENEEA, per germline. This CDR3 comprises 13 residues. The V and J genes are TRBV11-3 and TRBJ2-7, with 8 bases matching TRBD1. Sequencing input: distant non-tumor lung tissue. This receptor was taken from a man in his sixties or seventies with non-small cell lung cancer. CDR3 bases: TGTGGCAGCAGCCGGGACAGGCAGGGCGACCAGTACTTC. As protein: CGSSRDRQGDQYF.